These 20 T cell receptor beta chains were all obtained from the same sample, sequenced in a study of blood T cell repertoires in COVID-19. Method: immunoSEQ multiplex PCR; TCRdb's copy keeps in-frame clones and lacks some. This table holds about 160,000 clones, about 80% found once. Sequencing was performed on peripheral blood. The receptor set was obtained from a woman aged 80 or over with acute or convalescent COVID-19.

The CDR3 bases are TGTGCCAGCAGCTTAGAAACGGGAGGGGGGTACAATGAGCAGTTCTTC. Translated: CASSLETGGGYNEQFF. The chain recombines TRBV7-9 with TRBJ2-1; 8 bases agree with TRBD2. From germline, CDR1 is SEHNR and CDR2 FQNEAQ (reference sequence). The CDR3 loop spans 16 amino acids. After removal of 1 base from V and 4 bases from J, the junction contained 6 bases not matched to a gene.

The CDR3 spells CASSPASGGTHNEQFF. The CDR3 DNA sequence: TGTGCCAGCAGCCCCGCGTCCGGCGGGACGCACAATGAGCAGTTCTTC. The chain combines TRBV7-2 with TRBJ2-1; perhaps TRBD2 as D (6 bases). This CDR3 region has 16 residues. Trimming left V 5 bases short and J 5 bases short, with 19 bases between. The germline V gene has CDR1 SGHTA and CDR2 FQGNSA. The full variable domain, its missing parts supplied by reference TRBV7-2 and TRBJ2-1, is GAGVSQSPSNKVTEKGKDVELRCDPISGHTALYWYRQSLGQGLEFLIYFQGNSAPDKSGLPSDRFSAERTGGSVSTLTIQRTQQEDSAVYLCASSPASGGTHNEQFFGPGTRLTVL.

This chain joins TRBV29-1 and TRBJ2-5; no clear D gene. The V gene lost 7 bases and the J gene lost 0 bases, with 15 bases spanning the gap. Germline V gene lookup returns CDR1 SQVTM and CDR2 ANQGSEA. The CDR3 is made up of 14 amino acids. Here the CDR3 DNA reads TGCAGCGCAAAAGAAGTTTCTAACCAAGAGACCCAGTACTTC. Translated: CSAKEVSNQETQYF.

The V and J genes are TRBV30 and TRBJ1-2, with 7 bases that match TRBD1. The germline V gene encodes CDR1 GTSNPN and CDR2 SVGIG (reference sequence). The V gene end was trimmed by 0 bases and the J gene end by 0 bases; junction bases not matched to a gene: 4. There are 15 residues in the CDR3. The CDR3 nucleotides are TGTGCCTGGAGTGTCGGGACAGCCACTAACTATGGCTACACCTTC. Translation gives CAWSVGTATNYGYTF.

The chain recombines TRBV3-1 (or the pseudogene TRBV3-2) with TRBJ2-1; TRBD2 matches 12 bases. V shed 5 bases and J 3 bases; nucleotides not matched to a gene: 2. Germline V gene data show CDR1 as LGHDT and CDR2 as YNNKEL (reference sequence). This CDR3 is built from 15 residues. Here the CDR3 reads CASSGTSGYYNEQFF. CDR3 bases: TGTGCCAGCAGCGGGACTAGCGGGTACTACAATGAGCAGTTCTTC.

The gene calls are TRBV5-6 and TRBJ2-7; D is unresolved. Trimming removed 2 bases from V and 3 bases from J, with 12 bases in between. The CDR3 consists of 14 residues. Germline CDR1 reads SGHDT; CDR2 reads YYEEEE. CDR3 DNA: TGTGCCAGCAGCTTTCTGGATAGCTTCTACGAGCAGTACTTC. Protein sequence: CASSFLDSFYEQYF. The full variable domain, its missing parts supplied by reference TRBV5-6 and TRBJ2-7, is DAGVTQSPTHLIKTRGQQVTLRCSPKSGHDTVSWYQQALGQGPQFIFQYYEEEERQRGNFPDRFSGHQFPNYSSELNVNALLLGDSALYLCASSFLDSFYEQYFGPGTRLTVT.

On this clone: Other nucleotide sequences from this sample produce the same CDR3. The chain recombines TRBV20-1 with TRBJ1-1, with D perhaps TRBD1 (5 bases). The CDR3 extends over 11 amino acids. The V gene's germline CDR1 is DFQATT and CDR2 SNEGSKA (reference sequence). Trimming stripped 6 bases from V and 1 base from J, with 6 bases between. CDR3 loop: CSATGNTEAFF. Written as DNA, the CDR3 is TGCAGTGCAACAGGGAACACTGAAGCTTTCTTT.

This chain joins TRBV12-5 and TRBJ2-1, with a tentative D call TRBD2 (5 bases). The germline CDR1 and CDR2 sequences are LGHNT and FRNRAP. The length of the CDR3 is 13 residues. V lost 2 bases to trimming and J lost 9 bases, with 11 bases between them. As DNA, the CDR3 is TGTGCTAGTGGTTTGAGTGGAGGAGGTGAGCAGTTCTTC. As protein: CASGLSGGGEQFF.

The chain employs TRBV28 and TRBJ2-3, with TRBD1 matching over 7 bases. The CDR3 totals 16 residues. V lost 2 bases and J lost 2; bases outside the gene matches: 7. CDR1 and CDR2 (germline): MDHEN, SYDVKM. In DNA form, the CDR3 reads TGTGCCAGCAGTTTAAGAGGACAGGTCACCACAGATACGCAGTATTTT. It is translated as CASSLRGQVTTDTQYF.

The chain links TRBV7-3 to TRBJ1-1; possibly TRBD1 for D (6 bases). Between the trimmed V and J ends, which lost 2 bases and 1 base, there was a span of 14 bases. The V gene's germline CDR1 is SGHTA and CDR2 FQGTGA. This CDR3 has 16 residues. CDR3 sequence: CASSLAAGVQNTEAFF. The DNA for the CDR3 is TGTGCCAGCAGCTTAGCGGCAGGGGTCCAGAACACTGAAGCTTTCTTT.

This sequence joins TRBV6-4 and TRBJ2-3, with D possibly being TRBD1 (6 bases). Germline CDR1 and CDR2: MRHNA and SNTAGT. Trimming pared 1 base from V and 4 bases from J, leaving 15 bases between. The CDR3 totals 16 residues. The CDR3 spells CASSDFGTKGPDTQYF. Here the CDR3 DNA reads TGTGCCAGCAGTGACTTCGGGACAAAAGGCCCAGATACGCAGTATTTT.

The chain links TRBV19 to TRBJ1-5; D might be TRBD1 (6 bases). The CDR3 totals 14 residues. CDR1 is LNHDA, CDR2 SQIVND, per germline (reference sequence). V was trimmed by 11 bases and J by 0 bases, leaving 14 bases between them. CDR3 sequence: CASGDINSNQPQHF. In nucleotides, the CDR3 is TGTGCCTCAGGGGACATTAATAGCAATCAGCCCCAGCATTTT.

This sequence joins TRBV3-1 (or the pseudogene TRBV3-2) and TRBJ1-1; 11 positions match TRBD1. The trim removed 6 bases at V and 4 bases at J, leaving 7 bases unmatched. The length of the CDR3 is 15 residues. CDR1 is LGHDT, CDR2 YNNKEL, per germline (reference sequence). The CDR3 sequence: CASRPSDRGLTEAFF. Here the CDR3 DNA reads TGTGCCAGCAGACCCTCGGACAGGGGGCTCACTGAAGCTTTCTTT.

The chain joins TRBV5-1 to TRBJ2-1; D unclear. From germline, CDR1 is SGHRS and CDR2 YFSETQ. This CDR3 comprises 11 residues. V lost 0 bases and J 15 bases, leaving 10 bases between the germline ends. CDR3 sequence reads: CASSLDSRTFF. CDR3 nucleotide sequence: TGCGCCAGCAGCTTGGATAGCCGTACGTTCTTC.

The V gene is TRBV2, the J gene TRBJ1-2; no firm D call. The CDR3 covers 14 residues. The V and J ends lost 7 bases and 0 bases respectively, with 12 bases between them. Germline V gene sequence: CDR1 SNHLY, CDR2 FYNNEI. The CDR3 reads CASTLTPTNYGYTF. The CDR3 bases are TGTGCCAGCACTTTGACACCAACTAACTATGGCTACACCTTC.

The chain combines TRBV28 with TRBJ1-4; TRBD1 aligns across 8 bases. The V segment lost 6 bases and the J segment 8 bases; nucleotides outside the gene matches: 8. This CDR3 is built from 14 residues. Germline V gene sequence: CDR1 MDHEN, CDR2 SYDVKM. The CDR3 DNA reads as TGTGCCAGCAGACTACAGGGGGTAGGCGAAAAACTGTTTTTT. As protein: CASRLQGVGEKLFF.

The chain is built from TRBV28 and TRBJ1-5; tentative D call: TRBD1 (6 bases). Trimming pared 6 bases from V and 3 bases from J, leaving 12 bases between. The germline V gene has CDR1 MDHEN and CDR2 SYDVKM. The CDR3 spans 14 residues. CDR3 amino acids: CASRTQGSNQPQHF. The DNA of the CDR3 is TGTGCCAGCAGAACGCAGGGGTCCAATCAGCCCCAGCATTTT.

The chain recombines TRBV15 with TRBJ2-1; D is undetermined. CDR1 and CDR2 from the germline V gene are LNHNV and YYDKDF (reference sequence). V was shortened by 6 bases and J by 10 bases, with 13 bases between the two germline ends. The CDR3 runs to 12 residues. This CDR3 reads CATRASIGEQFF. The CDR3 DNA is TGTGCCACCAGAGCAAGTATCGGGGAGCAGTTCTTC.

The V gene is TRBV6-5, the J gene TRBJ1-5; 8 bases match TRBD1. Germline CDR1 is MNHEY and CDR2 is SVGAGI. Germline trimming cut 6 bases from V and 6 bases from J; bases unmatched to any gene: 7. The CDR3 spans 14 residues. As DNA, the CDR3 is TGTGCCAGCAGCGGAGACAGGGGCGGTCAGCCCCAGCATTTT. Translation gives CASSGDRGGQPQHF.

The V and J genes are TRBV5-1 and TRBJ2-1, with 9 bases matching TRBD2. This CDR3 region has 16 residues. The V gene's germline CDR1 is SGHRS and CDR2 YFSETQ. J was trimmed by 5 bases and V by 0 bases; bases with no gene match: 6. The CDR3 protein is CASSLGPSGDDNEQFF. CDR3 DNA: TGCGCCAGCAGCTTGGGGCCTAGCGGGGACGACAATGAGCAGTTCTTC.